The 18 T cell receptor beta chains below come from one sample, sequenced in a study of T cell responses to AZD1222 COVID-19 vaccine. TCRdb's copy holds only in-frame clones and misses some; the assay was immunoSEQ multiplex PCR. The table records about 120,000 clones, around 92% of them present only once. Sequencing used peripheral blood, obtained on day 0 of AZD1222 vaccination. Source of these receptors: an adult in good health.

The chain links TRBV15 to TRBJ1-6; TRBD1 is a possible D gene (5 bases). The ends were cut back, 0 bases at V and 8 bases at J, with 5 bases in the middle. In germline, CDR1 is LNHNV, CDR2 YYDKDF (reference sequence). This CDR3 has 13 amino acids. CDR3 nucleotide sequence: TGTGCCACCAGCAGAGAAGGGGATTCACCCCTCCACTTT. Its protein product is CATSREGDSPLHF.

The chain has TRBV9 and TRBJ1-2; 9 bases are shared with TRBD1. J lost 3 bases, V lost 3 bases, and 3 bases had no gene match. CDR3 size: 14 residues. Germline CDR1 is SGDLS and CDR2 is YYNGEE. This CDR3 is CASSGTGGYYGYTF. As DNA, the CDR3 is TGTGCCAGCAGCGGAACAGGGGGCTACTATGGCTACACCTTC.

The chain carries TRBV5-6 and TRBJ1-2; maybe TRBD1 (5 bases). V gave up 0 bases and J gave up 2 bases, with 14 bases separating them. This CDR3 is built from 16 residues. CDR1 and CDR2 from the germline V gene are SGHDT and YYEEEE. DNA of the CDR3: TGTGCCAGCAGCTTGGTGGGGTCACGGGGGAACTATGGCTACACCTTC. Translating gives CASSLVGSRGNYGYTF. Combining the CDR3 with reference TRBV5-6 and TRBJ1-2 gives the whole variable domain DAGVTQSPTHLIKTRGQQVTLRCSPKSGHDTVSWYQQALGQGPQFIFQYYEEEERQRGNFPDRFSGHQFPNYSSELNVNALLLGDSALYLCASSLVGSRGNYGYTFGSGTRLTVV.

Notes on this clone: The junction shows a germline mismatch at one end, possibly a read error. The gene calls are TRBV4-3 and TRBJ2-3; possibly TRBD2 for D (6 bases). The CDR3 totals 16 residues. In germline, CDR1 is LGHNA, CDR2 YSLEER. DNA for the CDR3: TGCGCCAGCAGCCAAAGGAGGAGGGATCCCACAGCTACGCAGTATTTT. It encodes CASSQRRRDPTATQYF.

This chain joins TRBV11-2 and TRBJ2-2, with 10 bases that match TRBD2. The germline gives CDR1 SGHAT, CDR2 FQNNGV. CDR3 size: 15 residues. Germline trimming cut 5 bases from V and 6 bases from J; bases unmatched to any gene: 6. The CDR3 is CASSERLAGAGELFF. CDR3 nucleotide sequence: TGTGCCAGCAGCGAACGCCTAGCGGGGGCCGGGGAGCTGTTTTTT.

The chain combines TRBV6-5 with TRBJ1-2; D remains unclear. Trimming removed 6 bases from V and 6 bases from J, with 14 bases in between. This CDR3 is built from 13 residues. The germline V gene has CDR1 MNHEY and CDR2 SVGAGI. CDR3 protein: CASSFGHSNGYTF. DNA of the CDR3: TGTGCCAGCAGCTTCGGGCATTCTAATGGCTACACCTTC.

The rearrangement joins TRBV7-6 to TRBJ2-2, with TRBD2 matching 9 bases. The CDR3 has 16 residues. Germline values: CDR1 SGHVS, CDR2 FNYEAQ. Losses at the gene ends were 5 bases for V and 5 bases for J; bases not matched to a gene: 9. The CDR3 DNA follows: TGTGCCAGCAGCCCTAATAGCGGGGGAGGAACCGGGGAGCTGTTTTTT. As protein: CASSPNSGGGTGELFF. Based on the CDR3 plus reference TRBV7-6 and TRBJ2-2, the full variable domain is GAGVSQSPRYKVTKRGQDVALRCDPISGHVSLYWYRQALGQGPEFLTYFNYEAQQDKSGLPNDRFSAERPEGSISTLTIQRTEQRDSAMYRCASSPNSGGGTGELFFGEGSRLTVL.

The CDR3 DNA follows: TGTGCCAGCAGTATTTACATCCGGGGCCACATGGGCTACACCTTC. Its translation: CASSIYIRGHMGYTF. The rearrangement uses TRBV2 and TRBJ1-2; perhaps TRBD1 as D (5 bases). V was shortened by 5 bases and J by 8 bases, with 21 bases between the two germline ends. Germline CDR1 and CDR2: SNHLY and FYNNEI. This CDR3 is 15 amino acids long.

V gene TRBV5-4 combines with J gene TRBJ1-5; 8 nucleotides agree with TRBD1. With 4 bases clipped from V and 6 bases from J, the junction kept 3 bases outside the gene matches. The CDR3 has 13 amino acids. Germline values: CDR1 SGHNT, CDR2 YYREEE (reference sequence). The CDR3 nucleotides are TGTGCCAGCAGCCCACAGGGGGGTCAGCCCCAGCATTTT. Its protein is CASSPQGGQPQHF.

The chain uses TRBV5-6 and TRBJ2-1; 11 bases match TRBD2. The germline CDR1 and CDR2 sequences are SGHDT and YYEEEE. This CDR3 contains 17 residues. The ends lost 2 bases at V and 7 bases at J; junction bases unmatched: 11. CDR3 sequence: CASSFSGLADQGNEQFF. The CDR3 coding sequence is TGTGCCAGCAGCTTCTCGGGACTAGCGGACCAAGGGAATGAGCAGTTCTTC.

The chain carries TRBV4-1 and TRBJ2-7; D is perhaps TRBD1 (6 bases). Trimming took 4 bases from V and 3 from J, leaving 19 bases between them. Germline assignment: CDR1 MGHRA and CDR2 YSYEKL. The CDR3 contains 16 residues. CDR3 loop: CASSPLPGRTDYEQYF. Written as DNA, the CDR3 is TGCGCCAGCAGCCCGCTCCCGGGACGGACAGACTACGAGCAGTACTTC.

V is TRBV2 and J is TRBJ1-6; 12 nucleotides line up with TRBD1. CDR1 SNHLY and CDR2 FYNNEI come from the germline V gene. Trimming cost V 4 bases and J 8 bases; bases outside gene matches: 12. This CDR3 spans 18 amino acids. The chain's CDR3 is CASSGSLEGQGAYSPLHF. As DNA, the CDR3 is TGTGCCAGCAGTGGAAGCCTCGAGGGACAGGGGGCGTATTCACCCCTCCACTTT.

The chain joins TRBV28 to TRBJ2-6; D not resolved. Trimming pared 3 bases from V and 0 bases from J, leaving 6 bases between. The CDR3 spans 15 residues. The germline V gene has CDR1 MDHEN and CDR2 SYDVKM. The chain's CDR3 is CASSLFGSGANVLTF. As DNA, the CDR3 is TGTGCCAGCAGTTTGTTTGGCTCTGGGGCCAACGTCCTGACTTTC.

The chain joins TRBV7-2 to TRBJ2-7; 12 bases line up with TRBD2. This CDR3 comprises 14 residues. Germline trimming cut 4 bases from V and 7 bases from J; bases unmatched to any gene: 5. Per the germline V gene, CDR1 is SGHTA and CDR2 is FQGNSA. CDR3 region: CASSSSGGVREQYF. DNA of the CDR3: TGTGCCAGCAGCTCTAGCGGGGGGGTGCGGGAGCAGTACTTC.

V and J are TRBV6-2 or TRBV6-3 and TRBJ1-1, with 8 bases matching TRBD1. CDR1 is MNHEY, CDR2 SVGEGT, per germline. This CDR3 has 15 residues. The V segment lost 2 bases and the J segment 5 bases; nucleotides outside the gene matches: 7. The CDR3 reads CASSYPIRGRTEAFF. For the CDR3, the DNA is TGTGCCAGCAGTTACCCAATCAGGGGGCGAACTGAAGCTTTCTTT.

The J gene is TRBJ2-3, the V gene TRBV6-4; D remains ambiguous. This CDR3 has 14 residues. CDR1 and CDR2 (germline): MRHNA, SNTAGT. Trimming stripped 0 bases from V and 4 bases from J, with 8 bases between. The CDR3 spells CASSDSGGSDTQYF. CDR3 sequence (DNA): TGTGCCAGCAGTGACTCCGGCGGCTCAGATACGCAGTATTTT.

This chain links TRBV27 with TRBJ2-7; TRBD1 might be the D (5 bases). V was shortened by 2 bases and J by 3 bases, with 14 bases between the two germline ends. The CDR3 spans 15 residues. Germline lookup yields CDR1 MNHEY and CDR2 SMNVEV (reference sequence). The CDR3 sequence: CASSLRGLISYEQYF. The CDR3 nucleotides are TGTGCCAGCAGTTTAAGGGGCCTGATAAGCTACGAGCAGTACTTC.

The CDR3 here is CATRPSGQDYGYTF. The CDR3 bases are TGTGCCACCAGACCCTCGGGACAGGACTATGGCTACACCTTC. This chain uses TRBV24-1 with TRBJ1-2, with TRBD1 matching over 8 bases. Germline V CDR1 and CDR2: KGHDR, SFDVKD. Losses at the gene ends were 7 bases for V and 3 bases for J; bases not matched to a gene: 6. The length of the CDR3 is 14 residues.